The 27 T cell receptor beta chains listed next were all sequenced from one sample in a study of T cells after yellow fever vaccination. TCRdb recomputed calls from the 5' RACE reads with MiXCR, one row per CDR3 protein. The sample lists 250,000 to 300,000 distinct CDR3 sequences; roughly 4.8% were seen once. The source was CD4+ T cells sorted from PBMCs, collected on the day of the yellow fever booster vaccination. Source of these receptors: a man in his late teens or twenties who received the YFV17D yellow fever vaccine.

The chain recombines TRBV12-5 with TRBJ2-1; 9 positions match TRBD2. The CDR3 totals 15 residues. V dropped 6 bases and J dropped 6; count of bases not matched to a gene: 9. The germline V gene has CDR1 LGHNT and CDR2 FRNRAP. Here the CDR3 DNA reads TGTGCTAGTGGCCTAATGAGCGGGGGGCTCAATGAGCAGTTCTTC. This gives the protein CASGLMSGGLNEQFF.

This chain links TRBV19 with TRBJ2-3, with D uncertain. Germline CDR1 and CDR2: LNHDA and SQIVND (reference sequence). With 3 bases removed from V and 4 bases from J, the gap between germline ends came to 8 bases. CDR3 length: 13 amino acids. CDR3 sequence: CASSILSADTQYF. The CDR3 DNA follows: TGTGCCAGTAGTATCCTCTCAGCAGATACGCAGTATTTT.

There are many counts of this clonotype. The chain has TRBV25-1 and TRBJ2-4, with 9 bases fitting TRBD2. V trimming: 0 bases; J trimming: 8 bases; junction bases outside the gene matches: 5. This CDR3 region has 15 residues. The germline V gene encodes CDR1 MGHDK and CDR2 SYGVNS. The CDR3 protein is CASSEYTGLADIQYF. CDR3 coding DNA: TGTGCCAGCAGTGAATACACGGGACTAGCTGACATTCAGTACTTC.

The chain employs TRBV7-8 and TRBJ1-4; D gene uncertain. Looked up from germline, CDR1 is SGHVS and CDR2 is FQNEAQ. The V gene lost 2 bases and the J gene lost 7 bases, with 14 bases spanning the gap. The CDR3 totals 15 residues. Here the CDR3 DNA reads TGTGCCAGCAGCTTAAGGTCGGCGGGTTTTGAAAAACTGTTTTTT. This codes for CASSLRSAGFEKLFF. The complete variable domain, with remaining parts taken from reference TRBV7-8 and TRBJ1-4, reads GAGVSQSPRYKVAKRGQDVALRCDPISGHVSLFWYQQALGQGPEFLTYFQNEAQLDKSGLPSDRFFAERPEGSVSTLKIQRTQQEDSAVYLCASSLRSAGFEKLFFGSGTQLSVL.

This rearrangement joins TRBV2 to TRBJ2-5; either TRBD1 or TRBD2 may supply D (6 bases each). The CDR3 is made up of 13 amino acids. CDR1 SNHLY and CDR2 FYNNEI come from the germline V gene. The ends were cut back, 4 bases at V and 9 bases at J, with 15 bases in the middle. DNA of the CDR3: TGTGCCAGCAGTGGGGACAAAGGGGGGCCCCAGTACTTC. Its translation is CASSGDKGGPQYF.

This clonotype has more than one count but fewer than ten. The chain carries TRBV4-1 and TRBJ2-5; 7 bases match TRBD2. With V trimmed by 4 bases and J by 5 bases, 10 bases remained unmatched. CDR3 length: 15 residues. Germline CDR1 reads MGHRA; CDR2 reads YSYEKL. CDR3 nucleotide sequence: TGCGCCAGCAGCCGTCCCGGGGGAGGGGACGAGACCCAGTACTTC. This codes for CASSRPGGGDETQYF.

This clonotype turned up a few times. The V call is TRBV5-1, the J call TRBJ1-5; TRBD1 agrees at 8 bases. J was trimmed by 1 base and V by 3 bases; bases with no gene match: 21. Germline loops: CDR1 SGHRS, CDR2 YFSETQ. CDR3 size: 21 residues. CDR3 sequence reads: CASSSGGVPTPLRQSNQPQHF. CDR3 DNA sequence: TGCGCCAGCAGCTCAGGGGGCGTCCCAACCCCATTGCGGCAAAGCAATCAGCCCCAGCATTTT.

This clonotype was counted a few times. The CDR3 nucleotides read TGCAGTGCTCTAGCGGGGGGGCTTTCCTACGAGCAGTACGTC. It yields the protein CSALAGGLSYEQYV. V and J are TRBV20-1 and TRBJ2-7; 12 positions match TRBD2. V shed 5 bases and J 1 base; nucleotides not matched to a gene: 3. The CDR3 length is 14 residues. Germline CDR1 DFQATT, CDR2 SNEGSKA (reference sequence).

This clonotype was recorded many times. V gene TRBV10-3 combines with J gene TRBJ1-1, with D possibly matching TRBD1 (6 bases). The CDR3 contains 13 residues. Germline-derived CDR1 and CDR2 are ENHRY and SYGVKD. V was clipped by 10 bases and J by 0 bases, with 12 bases between them. The CDR3 sequence: CASTGPLNTEAFF. CDR3 DNA: TGTGCCAGTACAGGGCCTCTGAACACTGAAGCTTTCTTT.

This clonotype was seen only a few times. V is TRBV7-2 and J is TRBJ2-5; 7 nucleotides agree with TRBD2. CDR1 SGHTA and CDR2 FQGNSA come from the germline V gene. After removal of 8 bases from V and 4 bases from J, the junction contained 10 bases not matched to a gene. This CDR3 comprises 14 residues. CDR3 protein: CASSGGRLIETQYF. Written as DNA, the CDR3 is TGTGCCAGCTCAGGCGGGAGACTAATAGAGACCCAGTACTTC.

The gene calls are TRBV30 and TRBJ1-6, with D unresolved. V shed 0 bases and J shed 7 bases, with 10 bases lying between them. The CDR3 is 14 residues long. Germline V gene sequence: CDR1 GTSNPN, CDR2 SVGIG (reference sequence). The CDR3: CAWSVQYGNSPLHF. CDR3 nucleotides: TGTGCCTGGAGTGTACAATATGGGAATTCACCCCTCCACTTT.

This clonotype was found many times. This rearrangement joins TRBV5-4 to TRBJ2-1; the D call may be TRBD1 or TRBD2 (5 bases each). Trimming took off 4 bases at V and 8 bases at J, with 19 bases between the two ends. CDR3 size: 15 residues. Germline V gives CDR1 SGHNT, CDR2 YYREEE (reference sequence). The CDR3 nucleotides read TGTGCCAGCAGCAGGACCGGGACCCGCGTCCATGAGCAGTTCTTC. Residues: CASSRTGTRVHEQFF.

This clonotype showed up just a few times. The chain joins TRBV4-1 to TRBJ1-5; 8 bases agree with TRBD1. Germline CDR1 is MGHRA and CDR2 is YSYEKL. V shed 3 bases, J shed 8 bases, and the junction held 9 bases outside the gene matches. The CDR3 is 15 residues long. The CDR3 bases are TGCGCCAGCAGCCACGGACAGGGCGTAGAAAAGCCCCAGCATTTT. Translated: CASSHGQGVEKPQHF.

This clonotype has more than one count but fewer than ten. The V gene is TRBV18, the J gene TRBJ2-7; D is possibly TRBD2 (5 bases). CDR1 is KGHSH and CDR2 is LQKENI in the germline V gene. This CDR3 has 13 residues. The V end lost 3 bases, the J end lost 5 bases, and 11 bases lay between the germline ends. CDR3 region: CASSPAGSHEQYF. The CDR3 DNA reads as TGTGCCAGCTCACCGGCGGGTAGCCACGAGCAGTACTTC.

The gene calls are TRBV29-1 and TRBJ2-7; D is unresolved. V dropped 4 bases and J dropped 7 bases, with 17 bases sitting between them. The CDR3 is 13 amino acids. Germline V gives CDR1 SQVTM, CDR2 ANQGSEA. As DNA, the CDR3 is TGCAGCGTTGCCCGAGGTGGGAATGGAGAGCAGTACTTC. Encoded protein: CSVARGGNGEQYF.

This clonotype was counted a few times. The rearrangement links TRBV5-1 to TRBJ2-7, with a tentative D call TRBD1 (5 bases). The length of the CDR3 is 15 residues. Between the trimmed V and J ends, which lost 1 base and 2 bases, there was a span of 13 bases. CDR1 and CDR2 from the germline V gene are SGHRS and YFSETQ. The CDR3: CASSLLTVAAYEQYF. DNA of the CDR3: TGCGCCAGCAGCTTGTTGACAGTGGCTGCCTACGAGCAGTACTTC.

This clonotype has a handful of counts. The chain couples TRBV21-1 to TRBJ2-2; TRBD1, as called in the table, went unchecked against the DNA. TRBV21-1 represents a pseudogene. CDR3 length equals 16 residues. CDR3: CASSDIVADRPGELFF. The CDR3 bases are TGTGCCAGCAGCGACATCGTCGCGGACAGGCCCGGGGAGCTGTTTTTT.

This clonotype has only a few counts. The chain links TRBV7-2 to TRBJ1-6, with 7 bases fitting TRBD1. Germline CDR1 is SGHTA and CDR2 is FQGNSA. Trimming took 4 bases from V and 8 from J; bases not matched to a gene: 8. This CDR3 is built from 15 residues. For the CDR3, the DNA is TGTGCCAGCAGCTCCCCAGGGGGTTGGGATTCACCCCTCCACTTT. It translates to CASSSPGGWDSPLHF.

This clonotype was observed a handful of times. The genes are TRBV6-2 or TRBV6-3 and TRBJ2-3; TRBD2 is a possible D gene (5 bases). The CDR3 is 15 amino acids. V lost 7 bases to trimming and J lost 0 bases, with 14 bases between them. The germline CDR1 and CDR2 sequences are MNHEY and SVGEGT. In DNA form, the CDR3 reads TGTGCCAGCACCCTCCGAGGGCGAAGCACAGATACGCAGTATTTT. Protein: CASTLRGRSTDTQYF.

The J gene is TRBJ1-4, the V gene TRBV4-3; the D gene is possibly TRBD1 (5 bases). The CDR3 is made up of 15 amino acids. The germline CDR1 and CDR2 sequences are LGHNA and YSLEER. Trimming took off 1 base at V and 8 bases at J, with 14 bases between the two ends. The CDR3 DNA is TGCGCCAGCAGCCAAGGAAATGGGGGGTTAGAAAAACTGTTTTTT. Protein: CASSQGNGGLEKLFF.

The sample holds a few counts of this clonotype. The rearrangement uses TRBV20-1 and TRBJ2-2, with D unclear. There are 14 residues in the CDR3. The germline gives CDR1 DFQATT, CDR2 SNEGSKA (reference sequence). The V end was cut by 0 bases, the J end by 5 bases, with 10 bases between. DNA for the CDR3: TGCAGTGCTAGAGAACCCTATATTACCGGGGAGCTGTTTTTT. Its protein is CSAREPYITGELFF.

This clonotype was observed a few times. Mismatch with germline at one junction end may stem from a read error. CDR3 residues: CASSLAEQAVDF. The CDR3 DNA reads TGTGCCAGCAGTTTAGCGGAGCAGGCGGTGGATTTT. The chain carries TRBV12-3 or TRBV12-4 and TRBJ2-3; unclear D gene. The CDR3 runs 12 residues.

The chain employs TRBV6-2 or TRBV6-3 and TRBJ2-5; the D is unclear. The CDR3 length is 12 residues. Between the trimmed V and J ends, which lost 4 bases and 5 bases, there was a span of 8 bases. In germline, CDR1 is MNHEY, CDR2 SVGEGT. The CDR3 bases are TGTGCCAGCAGTTCTAGATTCGAGACCCAGTACTTC. This codes for CASSSRFETQYF.

This clonotype appeared many times. This chain connects TRBV9 to TRBJ2-3; D remains ambiguous. The V gene's germline CDR1 is SGDLS and CDR2 YYNGEE. V lost 2 bases, J lost 4 bases, and 8 bases lay in between. The length of the CDR3 is 13 residues. The DNA of the CDR3 is TGTGCCAGCAGCGTCCACCCCGCAGATACGCAGTATTTT. Encoded protein: CASSVHPADTQYF.

This clonotype has ten or more counts. This chain connects TRBV7-3 to TRBJ2-1; 13 bases agree with TRBD2. After removal of 1 base from V and 6 bases from J, the junction contained 3 bases not matched to a gene. CDR3 length: 16 amino acids. The V gene's germline CDR1 is SGHTA and CDR2 FQGTGA. In DNA form, the CDR3 reads TGTGCCAGCAGCTTAATAGGACTAGCGGGGGTCAATGAGCAGTTCTTC. This codes for CASSLIGLAGVNEQFF.

The chain combines TRBV5-1 with TRBJ1-1, with D possibly TRBD1 on 5 matching bases. Looked up from germline, CDR1 is SGHRS and CDR2 is YFSETQ. The ends were cut back, 0 bases at V and 10 bases at J, with 16 bases in the middle. This CDR3 comprises 14 residues. The CDR3 region is CASSLEGRGGGAFF. CDR3 DNA: TGCGCCAGCAGCTTGGAGGGTAGGGGAGGTGGAGCTTTCTTT.

This clonotype showed up many times. The J gene is TRBJ2-1, the V gene TRBV6-5; 8 bases are a match to TRBD2. CDR1 is MNHEY, CDR2 SVGAGI, per germline. The CDR3 runs to 13 residues. V lost 7 bases and J lost 3; bases outside the gene matches: 2. CDR3 sequence: CASKRGLYNEQFF. The DNA of the CDR3 is TGTGCCAGCAAGCGGGGGCTCTACAATGAGCAGTTCTTC.